This T cell receptor beta chain was obtained from a study of CD8 T cells in ankylosing spondylitis (dated by TCRdb to about 2017). With regard to the full study: The study profiled T cell receptor beta repertoires in healthy donors and ankylosing spondylitis patients to find disease-linked TCR variants. In total, the full study cohort was made up of some 100 healthy donors and 25 or so ankylosing spondylitis patients. Peripheral blood was sampled, and synovial fluid was additionally collected from ankylosing spondylitis patients. Points the paper makes about the study in general: A TCR beta motif made up of several highly homologous amino acid variants appeared to be characteristic of blood from ankylosing spondylitis patients. The disease-linked clones had a CD8+ phenotype and were found at relatively low frequencies in peripheral blood. Some motif variants were previously reported in synovial fluid and blood of reactive arthritis patients, suggesting common disease-initiation mechanisms. According to the report, matched synovial fluid samples from ankylosing spondylitis patients were significantly enriched for the disease-linked clones.

The table lists this clonotype with a few counts. Its cognate antigen has yet to be identified. Within one base of it there is no much larger clone, and no base qualities were kept. This sample was sequenced with an Illumina HiSeq 2500. Quantitative 5'-RACE with molecular barcodes was the method used to prepare the TCR beta libraries. As for the authors' bioinformatics: A new computational method based on a probabilistic model of VDJ rearrangement was used to identify disease-linked TCR variants. In TCRdb, the public reads were trimmed at Q25 with fastp and aligned with MiXCR, with productive beta chains retained. Under each unique CDR3 protein, matching rows form one entry showing the most common genes and DNA. The V and J calls were not made by the authors but by TCRdb's processing. Here the sample has about 800,000 distinct CDR3 sequences; 12% occur a single time. In total, the top ten clones hold less than 0.65% of the sample.

This receptor was identified in a male donor with ankylosing spondylitis. The sample comprised blood, either unsorted or a sorted T cell fraction (not recorded which).

The CDR3 reads CASSQGPGLYGYTF. The nucleotide sequence reads TGCGCCAGCAGCCAAGGGCCGGGACTCTATGGCTACACCTTC. The rearranged chain carries TRBV4-3 and TRBJ1-2; tentative D gene TRBD1, with 5 bases matching. The CDR3 starts with the cysteine, ends with the phenylalanine, and has 14 residues. The entry retains the CDR3 DNA only, 42 bases that are in frame from base 1. The germline V gene gives CDR1 as LGHNA and CDR2 as YSLEER. Trimming costs V 1 base and J 4 bases, and their ends lie 10 bases apart.